The rows below give T cell receptor beta chains drawn from one sample of a study of CD8+CD57+ T cells in acquired aplastic anemia. TCRdb passed the reads through MiXCR, listing each CDR3 protein once. Here the sample spans about 160,000 distinct CDR3 sequences, roughly 48% being singletons. The specimen was sorted CD4+, CD8+, or CD8+CD57+ T cells (not recorded which) from PBMCs. These receptors all come from a human donor with aplastic anemia. Each CDR3 is given without its conserved first and last residue. Where a row states a size, it is once, few, many or the class of an expanded clone; other rows omit it.

TRBV11-2 | many | ASSSLITEGNTEAF
TRBV3-1 | many | ASSQDRRDTQY
TRBV29-1 | - | SVVYQAAGNTIY
TRBV10-1 | - | ASSGGHSYEQY
TRBV6-1 | - | ARQDRVGTDTQY
TRBV11-3 | many | ASSLDRTGDEQY
TRBV2 | - | ASGRLAGGFSYNEQF
TRBV29-1 | - | SVYPGAGGHSTEAF
TRBV9 | many | ASSVAGSSTDTQY
TRBV19 | many | ASQFRGLGNTEAF
TRBV28 | - | ASRETPTRTEAF
TRBV12-3/TRBV12-4 | - | ASSQWTSGRVSEQF
TRBV30 | few | ASGGLGGHNEQF
TRBV19 | few | ASKVQGASSYEQY
TRBV4-2 | many | ASSQETEAF
TRBV10-3 | - | AISDTYEQY
TRBV2 | - | ASSLTGAF
TRBV15 | - | ATSREDRGGYT
TRBV7-3 | - | ASSLSDEQL
TRBV20-1 | many | SASSGSFWDTEAF
TRBV28 | many | ASSTRDRPQETQY
TRBV7-3 | many | ASSLNVGGGPGELF
TRBV29-1 | many | SGAGHATEAF
TRBV2 | - | ASRRDTNYGYT
TRBV6-5 | - | ASSYAGEGYEQY
TRBV10-2 | once | ATRTVYEQY
TRBV25-1 | many | ASGRGGGGGNTIY
TRBV14 | few | ASSRLGLAGGPNTGELF
TRBV24-1 | many | ATSDGSGPNEQF
TRBV7-6 | - | ASSFGLAGENQY
TRBV24-1 | - | ATSDIGGNGEQF
TRBV19 | - | ASSRGSYEH
TRBV15 | few | ATSREVAGAGGRYEQY
TRBV10-3 | - | AISDRAGAYNEQF
TRBV28 | - | ASSPRGEGNTIY
TRBV5-8 | - | ASSPVGNQPQH
TRBV7-3 | few | ASSGGTNYGYT
TRBV10-3 | - | AISGTSGTGELF
TRBV4-1 | - | ASSQRTGKGPLEDEQY
TRBV6-1 | - | ASSLSGGQSNEQF
TRBV15 | once | ATSSSPRDADTQY
TRBV19 | - | ASSGGRGYT
TRBV28 | few | ASQRTSGRWDTQY
TRBV2 | - | ASRDRFGGDSPLH
TRBV19 | - | ASSTGALETQC
TRBV19 | - | ASSIQGASEQF
TRBV7-2 | - | ASSLRRTDTQY
TRBV7-2 | - | ASSGPGALETQY
TRBV30 | many | AWIGSPEGEQY
TRBV12-3/TRBV12-4 | - | ASILGYEQY
TRBV10-3 | many | AISAVRETQY
TRBV29-1 | - | NVDSPTGLRGTEAF
TRBV19 | - | ASSDRGQSTDTQY
TRBV3-1 | few | ASSQRDGEKLF
TRBV20-1 | - | SAPAGSREQF
TRBV4-2 | many | ASSGGQGRGDTQY
TRBV2 | - | ASSPGGTGTYEQY
TRBV20-1 | many | SARDQGAAGELF
TRBV2 | - | ASSGGALYGYT
TRBV28 | few | ASSRGGWDTEAF